Listed below are T cell receptor beta chains from one sample, sequenced in a study of control samples from healthy donors and cancer patients. The table came from immunoSEQ multiplex PCR; TCRdb's copy has only in-frame clones and leaves some out. The sample consists of over 120,000 clones, around 94% of them appearing once. The sequenced material came from PBMCs. The receptors originated from a man aged 60 to 69 with colorectal cancer. CDR3s include the opening cysteine and the closing phenylalanine or tryptophan. Each record gives: D gene, clone size, J gene, V gene, CDR3 protein, CDR3 DNA. The D gene is left open where the match is weak. Clone size is shown for a subset of rows, as once, few, many or a class of expanded clone.

>NA|NA|TRBJ2-7|TRBV15
CATSRERPYEQYF
TGTGCCACCAGCAGAGAAAGACCGTACGAGCAGTACTTC
>TRBD1|NA|TRBJ1-1|TRBV15
CATSRSPDRVTEAFF
TGTGCCACCAGCAGATCCCCGGACAGGGTCACTGAAGCTTTCTTT
>TRBD1|NA|TRBJ2-6|TRBV5-1
CASSLRGQESGANVLTF
TGCGCCAGCAGCTTGAGGGGGCAGGAGTCTGGGGCCAACGTCCTGACTTTC
>NA|NA|TRBJ2-5|TRBV19
CASSAFGDGLGETQYF
TGTGCCAGTAGTGCGTTCGGGGACGGACTGGGGGAGACCCAGTACTTC
>TRBD1|many|TRBJ2-7|TRBV4-1
CASSPDGQGAEQYF
TGCGCCAGCAGCCCAGACGGGCAGGGGGCCGAGCAGTACTTC
>NA|NA|TRBJ1-5|TRBV19
CASSTSGGGQPQHF
TGTGCCAGTAGTACCTCGGGGGGAGGTCAGCCCCAGCATTTT
>NA|once|TRBJ1-2|TRBV7-2
CASSDYKGGYYGYTF
TGTGCCAGCAGTGATTATAAGGGGGGCTACTATGGCTACACCTTC
>NA|NA|TRBJ1-2|TRBV28
CASSPKGYGYTF
TGTGCCAGCAGTCCTAAAGGCTATGGCTACACCTTC
>NA|NA|TRBJ1-2|TRBV5-6
CASSKPTGGNYGYTF
TGTGCCAGCAGCAAACCAACGGGGGGGAACTATGGCTACACCTTC
>TRBD2|NA|TRBJ2-1|TRBV14
CASNSAGGPLGEQFF
TGTGCCAGCAACTCAGCGGGGGGGCCGCTGGGTGAGCAGTTCTTC
>NA|NA|TRBJ2-3|TRBV6-1
CASSEGGGTDTQYF
TGTGCCAGCAGTGAAGGAGGCGGCACAGATACGCAGTATTTT
>NA|NA|TRBJ2-5|TRBV7-2
CASSNNQETQYF
TGTGCCAGCAGCAACAACCAAGAGACCCAGTACTTC
>TRBD1|NA|TRBJ2-3|TRBV5-1
CASSLTGTGVGTDTQYF
TGCGCCAGCAGCTTAACCGGGACAGGGGTCGGCACAGATACGCAGTATTTT
>TRBD1|NA|TRBJ2-1|TRBV15
CATSRAAGGNNNEQFF
TGTGCCACCAGCAGGGCTGCAGGGGGCAACAACAATGAGCAGTTCTTC
>NA|NA|TRBJ1-1|TRBV19
CASSLPRGRPILDTEAFF
TGTGCCAGTAGCCTACCGAGAGGGAGGCCAATATTGGACACTGAAGCTTTCTTT
>TRBD1|NA|TRBJ2-7|TRBV19
CASSSRGDRAYEQYF
TGTGCCAGTAGTTCGAGAGGGGACAGGGCCTACGAGCAGTACTTC
>NA|NA|TRBJ1-6|TRBV30
CAWSRRSPLHF
TGTGCCTGGAGTAGGCGTTCACCCCTCCACTTT
>TRBD1|NA|TRBJ2-5|TRBV25-1
CASKGGQGRETQYF
TGTGCCAGCAAGGGGGGACAGGGTCGAGAGACCCAGTACTTC
>NA|NA|TRBJ2-3|TRBV19
CASSIGVLDTQYF
TGTGCCAGTAGTATAGGGGTCTTAGATACGCAGTATTTT
>NA|NA|TRBJ1-1|TRBV30
CAWSPGGSTEAFF
TGTGCCTGGAGCCCCGGGGGCAGCACTGAAGCTTTCTTT
>TRBD1|NA|TRBJ1-3|TRBV9
CASSVGGQGVGNTIYF
TGTGCCAGCAGCGTGGGAGGACAGGGGGTAGGAAACACCATATATTTT
>NA|NA|TRBJ2-4|TRBV30
CAWDGGQKNIQYF
TGTGCCTGGGACGGGGGACAGAAAAACATTCAGTACTTC
>NA|NA|TRBJ1-4|TRBV2
CAIDDRLNEKLFF
TGTGCCATTGACGACAGGTTAAATGAAAAACTGTTTTTT
>TRBD1|NA|TRBJ1-5|TRBV27
CASSLGTGSNQPQHF
TGTGCCAGCAGTTTAGGGACAGGGAGCAATCAGCCCCAGCATTTT
>TRBD1|NA|TRBJ1-2|TRBV5-6
CASTPFRTGTINYGYTF
TGTGCCAGCACCCCATTCAGGACAGGGACCATCAACTATGGCTACACCTTC
>NA|NA|TRBJ2-7|TRBV11-2
CASSLGGIYEQYF
TGTGCCAGCAGCTTAGGGGGCATCTACGAGCAGTACTTC